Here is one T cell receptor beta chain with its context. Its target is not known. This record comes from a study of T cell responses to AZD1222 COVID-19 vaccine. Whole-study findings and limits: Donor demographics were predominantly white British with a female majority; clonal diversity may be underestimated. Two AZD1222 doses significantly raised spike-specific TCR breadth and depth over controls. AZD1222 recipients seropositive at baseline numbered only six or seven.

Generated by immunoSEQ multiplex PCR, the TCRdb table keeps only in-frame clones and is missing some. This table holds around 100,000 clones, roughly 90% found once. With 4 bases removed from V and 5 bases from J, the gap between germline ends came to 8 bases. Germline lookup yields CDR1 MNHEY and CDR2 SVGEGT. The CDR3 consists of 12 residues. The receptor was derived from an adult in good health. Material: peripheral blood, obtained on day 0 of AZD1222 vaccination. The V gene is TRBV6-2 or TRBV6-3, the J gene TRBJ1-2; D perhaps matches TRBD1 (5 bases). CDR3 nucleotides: TGTGCCAGCAGTTCCGGGACTTATGGCTACACCTTC. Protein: CASSSGTYGYTF.